The present TCR beta chain was sequenced within a study of response to subunit inactivated influenza vaccine. General observations from the study: Authors suggested each seasonal influenza vaccination recruits few new T cells.

This clonotype has just a few counts. Its antigen is as yet unknown. Germline values: CDR1 SGHRS, CDR2 YFSETQ. Unmatched junction bases numbered 9, after V lost 2 bases and J lost 4 bases. CDR3 length: 16 residues. TCRdb used MiXCR to reprocess the RT-PCR reads, holding one entry per CDR3 protein. In the table there are hundreds of thousands of distinct CDR3 sequences, about a sixth of which are singletons. J is TRBJ2-3 and V is TRBV5-1; 8 bases line up with TRBD2. Specimen: PBMCs from blood, collected approximately 13 days after vaccination. This TCR derives from a man in his fifties or sixties who received an inactivated influenza vaccine. The CDR3 loop reads CASSLPGLVLADTQYF. DNA of the CDR3: TGCGCCAGCAGCTTACCGGGACTAGTTTTGGCAGATACGCAGTATTTT. The full variable domain, with the rest looked up from reference TRBV5-1 and TRBJ2-3, is KAGVTQTPRYLIKTRGQQVTLSCSPISGHRSVSWYQQTPGQGLQFLFEYFSETQRNKGNFPGRFSGRQFSNSRSEMNVSTLELGDSALYLCASSLPGLVLADTQYFGPGTRLTVL.